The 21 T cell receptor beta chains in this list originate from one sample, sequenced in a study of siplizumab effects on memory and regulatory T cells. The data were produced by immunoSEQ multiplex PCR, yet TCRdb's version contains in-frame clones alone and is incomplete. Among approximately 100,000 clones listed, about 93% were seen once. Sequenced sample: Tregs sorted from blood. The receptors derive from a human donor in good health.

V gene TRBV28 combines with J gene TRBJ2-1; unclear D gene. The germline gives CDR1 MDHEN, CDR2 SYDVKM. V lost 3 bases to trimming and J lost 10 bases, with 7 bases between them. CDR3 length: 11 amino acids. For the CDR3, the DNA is TGTGCCAGCAGTTTCTTGACAGAGCAGTTCTTC. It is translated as CASSFLTEQFF.

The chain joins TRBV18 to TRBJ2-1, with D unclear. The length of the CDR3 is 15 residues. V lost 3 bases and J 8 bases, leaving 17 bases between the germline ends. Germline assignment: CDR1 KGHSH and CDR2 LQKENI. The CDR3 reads CASSPFLGIKDEQFF. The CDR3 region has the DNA TGTGCCAGCTCACCCTTTCTGGGTATCAAGGATGAGCAGTTCTTC.

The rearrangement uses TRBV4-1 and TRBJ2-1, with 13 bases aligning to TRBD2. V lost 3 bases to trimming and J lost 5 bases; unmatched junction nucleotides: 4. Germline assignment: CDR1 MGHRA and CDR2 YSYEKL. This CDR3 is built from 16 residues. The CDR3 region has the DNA TGCGCCAGCAGCCAGAAGGGACTAGCGGGGAACAATGAGCAGTTCTTC. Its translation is CASSQKGLAGNNEQFF.

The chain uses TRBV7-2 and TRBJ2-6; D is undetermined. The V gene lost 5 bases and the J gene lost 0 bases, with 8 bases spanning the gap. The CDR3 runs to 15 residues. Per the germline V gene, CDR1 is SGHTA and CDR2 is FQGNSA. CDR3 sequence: CASSAGFSGANVLTF. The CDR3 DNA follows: TGTGCCAGCAGCGCCGGCTTCTCTGGGGCCAACGTCCTGACTTTC.

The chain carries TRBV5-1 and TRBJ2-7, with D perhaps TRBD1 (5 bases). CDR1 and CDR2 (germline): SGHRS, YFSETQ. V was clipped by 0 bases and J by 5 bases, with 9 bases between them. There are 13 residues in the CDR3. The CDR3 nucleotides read TGCGCCAGCAGCTTGGATAACAGGAACGAGCAGTACTTC. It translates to CASSLDNRNEQYF.

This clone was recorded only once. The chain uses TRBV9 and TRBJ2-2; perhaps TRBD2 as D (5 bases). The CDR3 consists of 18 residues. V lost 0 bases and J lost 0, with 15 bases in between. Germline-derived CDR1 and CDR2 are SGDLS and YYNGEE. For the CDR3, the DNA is TGTGCCAGCAGCGTAGGCTTAGAGCGGCAGGCGAACACCGGGGAGCTGTTTTTT. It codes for CASSVGLERQANTGELFF.

The DNA of the CDR3 is TGTGCCACCAGCGACTACTTCGGGGCGGGAGGAGGGTTGGGCACAGATACGCAGTATTTT. It codes for CATSDYFGAGGGLGTDTQYF. The V gene is TRBV15, the J gene TRBJ2-3, with 8 bases identical to TRBD2. V dropped 5 bases and J dropped 1; count of bases not matched to a gene: 20. The CDR3 covers 20 residues. Germline V lookup: CDR1 LNHNV, CDR2 YYDKDF (reference sequence).

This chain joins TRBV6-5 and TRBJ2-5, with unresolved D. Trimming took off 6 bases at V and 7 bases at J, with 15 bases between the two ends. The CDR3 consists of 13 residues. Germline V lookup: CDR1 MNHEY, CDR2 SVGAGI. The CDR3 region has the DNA TGTGCCAGCAGCCGCCTAGGTTTAGGGACCCAGTACTTC. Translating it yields CASSRLGLGTQYF.

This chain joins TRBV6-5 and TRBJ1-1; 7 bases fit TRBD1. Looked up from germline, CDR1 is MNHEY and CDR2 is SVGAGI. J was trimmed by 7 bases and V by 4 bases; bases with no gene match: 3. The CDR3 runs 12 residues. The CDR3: CASSFSGGEAFF. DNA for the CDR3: TGTGCCAGCAGTTTCTCAGGGGGTGAAGCTTTCTTT.

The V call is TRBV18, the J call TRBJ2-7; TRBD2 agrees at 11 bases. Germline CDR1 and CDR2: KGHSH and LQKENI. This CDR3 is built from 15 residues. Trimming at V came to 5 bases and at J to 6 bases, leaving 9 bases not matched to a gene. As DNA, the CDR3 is TGTGCCAGCTCATCACTAGCGGGAGCAGAAGGCGAGCAGTACTTC. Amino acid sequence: CASSSLAGAEGEQYF.

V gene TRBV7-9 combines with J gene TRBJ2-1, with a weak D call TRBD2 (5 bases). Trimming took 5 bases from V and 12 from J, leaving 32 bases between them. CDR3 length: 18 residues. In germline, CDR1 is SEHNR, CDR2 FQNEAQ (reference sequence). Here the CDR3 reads CASSHSTATRTVRIGQFF. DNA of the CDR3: TGTGCCAGCAGCCATTCTACAGCCACACGGACTGTTAGAATAGGGCAGTTCTTC.

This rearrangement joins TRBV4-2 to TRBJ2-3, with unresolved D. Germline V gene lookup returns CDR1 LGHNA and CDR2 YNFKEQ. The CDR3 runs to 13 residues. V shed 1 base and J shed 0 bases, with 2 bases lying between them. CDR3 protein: CASSQASTDTQYF. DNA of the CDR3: TGTGCCAGCAGCCAAGCCAGCACAGATACGCAGTATTTT.

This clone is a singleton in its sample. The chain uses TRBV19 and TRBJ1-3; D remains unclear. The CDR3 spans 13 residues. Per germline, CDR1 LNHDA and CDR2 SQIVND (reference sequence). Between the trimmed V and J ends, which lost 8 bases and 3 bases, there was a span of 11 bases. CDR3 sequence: CASRWTVGNTIYF. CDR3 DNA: TGTGCCAGTCGCTGGACGGTTGGAAACACCATATATTTT.

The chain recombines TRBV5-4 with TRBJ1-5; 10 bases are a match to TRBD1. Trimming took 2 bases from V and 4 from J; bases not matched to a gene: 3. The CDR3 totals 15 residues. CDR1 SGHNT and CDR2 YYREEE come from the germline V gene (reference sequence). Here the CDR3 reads CASSFGQGENQPQHF. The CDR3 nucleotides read TGTGCCAGCAGCTTTGGACAGGGGGAAAATCAGCCCCAGCATTTT.

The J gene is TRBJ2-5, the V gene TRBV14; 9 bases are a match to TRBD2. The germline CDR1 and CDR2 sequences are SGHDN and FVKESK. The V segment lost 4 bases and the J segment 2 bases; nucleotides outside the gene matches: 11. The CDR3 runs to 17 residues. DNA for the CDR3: TGTGCCAGCAGCCCCCACCCCCCGGCGGGAGGGCAAGAGACCCAGTACTTC. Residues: CASSPHPPAGGQETQYF.

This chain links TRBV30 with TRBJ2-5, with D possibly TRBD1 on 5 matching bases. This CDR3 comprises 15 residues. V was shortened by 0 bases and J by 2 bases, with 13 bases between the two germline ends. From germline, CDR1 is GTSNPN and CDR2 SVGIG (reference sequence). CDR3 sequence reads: CAWSVGAGKQETQYF. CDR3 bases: TGTGCCTGGAGTGTAGGGGCAGGGAAGCAAGAGACCCAGTACTTC.

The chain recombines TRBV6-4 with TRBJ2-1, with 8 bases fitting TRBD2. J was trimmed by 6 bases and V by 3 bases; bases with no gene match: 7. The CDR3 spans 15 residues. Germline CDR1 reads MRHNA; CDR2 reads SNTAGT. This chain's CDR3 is CASSEEGGRFNEQFF. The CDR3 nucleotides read TGTGCCAGCAGTGAAGAGGGCGGGAGGTTCAATGAGCAGTTCTTC.

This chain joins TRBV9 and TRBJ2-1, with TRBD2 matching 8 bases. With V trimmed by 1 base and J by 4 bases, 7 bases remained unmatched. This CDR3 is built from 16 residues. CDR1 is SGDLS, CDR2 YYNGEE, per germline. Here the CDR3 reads CASSVFWRGAYNEQFF. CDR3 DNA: TGTGCCAGCAGCGTATTTTGGCGGGGGGCATACAATGAGCAGTTCTTC.

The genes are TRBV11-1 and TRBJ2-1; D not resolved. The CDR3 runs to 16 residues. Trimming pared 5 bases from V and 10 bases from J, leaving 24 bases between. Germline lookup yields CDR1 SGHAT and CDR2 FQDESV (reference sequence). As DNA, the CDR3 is TGTGCCAGCAGCCGTAAGAGTTCGTTGGGGTCGCGGGAGCAGTTCTTC. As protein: CASSRKSSLGSREQFF.

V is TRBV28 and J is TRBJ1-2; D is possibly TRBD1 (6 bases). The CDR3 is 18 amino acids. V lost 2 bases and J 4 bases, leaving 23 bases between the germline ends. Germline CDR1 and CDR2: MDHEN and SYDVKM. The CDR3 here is CASSLRGPIAGASYGYTF. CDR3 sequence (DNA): TGTGCCAGCAGTTTAAGGGGCCCCATAGCGGGGGCGTCCTATGGCTACACCTTC.

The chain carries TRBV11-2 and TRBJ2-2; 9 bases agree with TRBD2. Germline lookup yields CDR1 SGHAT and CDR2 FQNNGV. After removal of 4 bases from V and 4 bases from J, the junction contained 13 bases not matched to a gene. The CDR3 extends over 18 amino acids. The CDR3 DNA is TGTGCCAGCAGCTCCGTGTCGGCGGGAGGGCCCATCACCGGGGAGCTGTTTTTT. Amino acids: CASSSVSAGGPITGELFF.